The clone carrying this TCR beta chain was found once. No antigen is known for it. Repertoires were generated with immunoSEQ multiplex PCR, while TCRdb's copy carries only in-frame clones and drops some. This sample has about 98,000 clones, with 85% to 95% found just once. Unmatched junction bases numbered 10, after V lost 4 bases and J lost 10 bases. Per germline, CDR1 SGHRS and CDR2 YFSETQ. The CDR3 extends over 14 amino acids. The data were taken from a study of OX40 agonist ivuxolimab in advanced cancers. Study details: The eligibility criteria allowed prior anti-PD-1, anti-PD-L1 or anti-CTLA-4 therapy, and about 40% had some. The study, taken as a whole, reports: Antigen targets of the expanded peripheral T cells went undetermined. CD4+ and CD8+ blood T cells expanded clonally by week 6 at 0.1 to 3.0 mg/kg.

The clonotype was recovered from an adult with an advanced solid tumor such as melanoma, head and neck, liver or kidney cancer. Specimen: CD4+ or CD8+ T cells sorted from blood, collected in a trial of the OX40 agonist ivuxolimab. The V call is TRBV5-1, the J call TRBJ2-1; 8 bases are a match to TRBD2. The CDR3 here is CASSPGTSTEEQFF. Written as DNA, the CDR3 is TGCGCCAGCAGCCCCGGGACTAGTACGGAAGAGCAGTTCTTC.